The present T cell receptor (beta chain) was sequenced within a study of blood T cell repertoires in COVID-19. For the study at large: From the United States, Italy and Spain came samples of acute and convalescent COVID-19. PBMCs, B-cell-depleted T cells, or T cells were the source of the cDNA or gDNA that made up the material.

The CDR3 extends over 18 amino acids. Unmatched junction bases numbered 16, after V lost 4 bases and J lost 3 bases. CDR1 is MDHEN, CDR2 SYDVKM, per germline. As originally analysed: Nucleated cell number was recorded as an estimate derived from reference gene primer amplification. Assay: immunoSEQ multiplex PCR; the TCRdb copy retains only in-frame clones and omits some. V and J calls and clone size are copied from that table; D and trimming were computed from the DNA. The top ten clones hold 6.2% of a sample with 85,000 to 110,000 clones, approximately 84% of them seen once. The receptor was isolated from a human donor in a cohort sampled during active COVID-19. The specimen sequenced was peripheral blood. The genes are TRBV28 and TRBJ2-7, with TRBD1 matching over 9 bases. This CDR3 reads CASSSPAVPGQGSYEQYF. The CDR3, as DNA: TGTGCCAGCAGTTCTCCCGCAGTGCCGGGACAGGGTAGCTACGAGCAGTACTTC.